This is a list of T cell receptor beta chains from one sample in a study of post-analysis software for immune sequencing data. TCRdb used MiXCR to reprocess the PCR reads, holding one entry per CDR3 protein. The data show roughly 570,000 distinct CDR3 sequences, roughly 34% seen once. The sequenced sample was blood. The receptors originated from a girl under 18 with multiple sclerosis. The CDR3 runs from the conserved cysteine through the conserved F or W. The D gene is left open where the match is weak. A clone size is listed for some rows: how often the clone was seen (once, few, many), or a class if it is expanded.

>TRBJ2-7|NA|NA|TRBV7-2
TGTGCCAGCAGCTCCGGGACTCTCATCTACGAGCAGTACTTC
CASSSGTLIYEQYF
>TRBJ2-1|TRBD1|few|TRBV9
TGTGCCAGCAGCCCTCAGACAGGGAGCTCCTACAATGAGCAGTTCTTC
CASSPQTGSSYNEQFF
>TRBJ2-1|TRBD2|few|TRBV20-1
TGCAGTGCTAGCATAGCGGGCCACAATGAGCAGTTCTTC
CSASIAGHNEQFF
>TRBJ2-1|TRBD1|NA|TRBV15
TGTGCCGTCGGACAGGGAAAGAATGAGCAGTTCTTC
CAVGQGKNEQFF
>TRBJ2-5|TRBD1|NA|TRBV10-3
TGTGCCATCAGGGACAGGGGTCTTCAAGAGACCCAGTACTTC
CAIRDRGLQETQYF
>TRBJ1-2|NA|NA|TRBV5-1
TGCGCCAGCAGCTTGGATGGGCAGCCCTGTGGCTACACCTTC
CASSLDGQPCGYTF
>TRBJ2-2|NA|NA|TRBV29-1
TGCAGCGTGCTGTTTAGCGTGGCCGGGGAGCTGTTTTTT
CSVLFSVAGELFF
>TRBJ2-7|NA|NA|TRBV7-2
TGTGCCAGCACCCGAAGGGGATGGTCCGGCGAGCAGTACTTC
CASTRRGWSGEQYF
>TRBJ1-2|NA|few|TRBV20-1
TGCAGTGCTAGCGGGCCCCCACCAAACTATGGCTACACCTTC
CSASGPPPNYGYTF
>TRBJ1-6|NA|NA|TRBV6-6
TGTGCCAGCAGTTACGAGGGTGAGGCATCACCCCTCCACTTT
CASSYEGEASPLHF
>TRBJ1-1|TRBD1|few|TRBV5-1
TGCGCCAGCAGCTTGTCGGACAGGGGAACTGAAGCTTTCTTT
CASSLSDRGTEAFF
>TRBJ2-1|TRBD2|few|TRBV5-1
TGCGCCAGCAGCTTGGACGGTCTAGCGGGGGGCTACAATGAGCAGTTCTTC
CASSLDGLAGGYNEQFF
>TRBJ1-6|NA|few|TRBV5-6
TGTGCCAGCAGCCCCCTTGGGGAGGGCTCACCCCTCCACTTT
CASSPLGEGSPLHF
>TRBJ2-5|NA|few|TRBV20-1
TGCAGTGCTAGAGCGGGGGAGACCCAGTACTTC
CSARAGETQYF
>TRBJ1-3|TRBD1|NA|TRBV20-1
TGCAGTGCTAGAGCTGATGGACAGGGGGCATACACCATATATTTT
CSARADGQGAYTIYF
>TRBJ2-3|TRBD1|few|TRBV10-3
TGTGCCATCAGCCAACCCCGACAGGGGGTATCAGATACGCAGTATTTT
CAISQPRQGVSDTQYF
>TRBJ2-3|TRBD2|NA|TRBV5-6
TGTGTCAGCAGCTTGGCAGCGGGGGGCACAGATACGCAGTATTTT
CVSSLAAGGTDTQYF
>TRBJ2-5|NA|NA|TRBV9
TGTGCCAGCAGCGTTGGGGGAGTAGGGCCAGAGACCCAGTACTTC
CASSVGGVGPETQYF
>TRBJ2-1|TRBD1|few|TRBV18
TGTGCCAGCTCCCCAGACAGGGTCTCTCACAATGAGCAGTTCTTC
CASSPDRVSHNEQFF
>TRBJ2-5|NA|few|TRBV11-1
TGTGCCAGCAGCTCCTCTGTCGCCCAAGAGACCCAGTACTTC
CASSSSVAQETQYF
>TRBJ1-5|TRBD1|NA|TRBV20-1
TGCAGTGCTGGCGGACAGGGAGTCAATCAGCCCCAGCATTTT
CSAGGQGVNQPQHF
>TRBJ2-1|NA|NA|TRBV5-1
TGCGCCAGCAGCTTGGAAAGGACCTACAATGAGCAGTTCTTC
CASSLERTYNEQFF
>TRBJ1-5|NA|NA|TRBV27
TGTGCCAGCAGTTTGGGAGGGTATCAGCCCCAGCATTTT
CASSLGGYQPQHF
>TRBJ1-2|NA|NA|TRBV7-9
TGTGCCAGCAGCTTATTGGACACCTATGGCTACACCTTC
CASSLLDTYGYTF
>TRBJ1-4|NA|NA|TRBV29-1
TGCAGCGTTGTCGAAAATGAAAAACTGTTTTTT
CSVVENEKLFF
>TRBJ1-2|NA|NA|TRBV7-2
TGTGCCAGCAGCGCGCGGATAACTGGGGGCTACACCTTC
CASSARITGGYTF
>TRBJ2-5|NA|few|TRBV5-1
TGCGCCAGCAGGGGGCAGACCCAGTACTTC
CASRGQTQYF
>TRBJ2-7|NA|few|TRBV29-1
TGCAGCGTTGAAGTTCACGGGGTTGCCAACGATTATCGACACCGGGACCGCTCCTACGAGCAGTACTTC
CSVEVHGVANDYRHRDRSYEQYF
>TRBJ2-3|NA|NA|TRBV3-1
TGTGCCAGCAGTACTAGCTTTGACTCTACGCAGTATTTT
CASSTSFDSTQYF
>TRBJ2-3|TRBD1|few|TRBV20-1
TGCAGTGCTAGGGGACAGAGGGGTTCAGATACGCAGTATTTT
CSARGQRGSDTQYF
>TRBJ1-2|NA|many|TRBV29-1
TGCAGAAATAACTATGGCTACACCTTC
CRNNYGYTF
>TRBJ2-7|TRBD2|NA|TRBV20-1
TGCAGTGCTAGAACGGGCGGACTAGCGGGGGAACGCGAGCAGTACTTC
CSARTGGLAGEREQYF
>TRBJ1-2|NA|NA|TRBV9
TGTGCCAGCAGCGGGGGACCGCTAGCTAGGGGCTACACCTTC
CASSGGPLARGYTF
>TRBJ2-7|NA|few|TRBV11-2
TGTGCCAGCAGCTTAATGGGATGGGGCTCATACGAGCAGTACTTC
CASSLMGWGSYEQYF
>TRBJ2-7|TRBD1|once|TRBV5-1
TGCGCCAGCAGCCTACCCTTAGGGACAGGGGTTGACGAGCAGTACTTC
CASSLPLGTGVDEQYF
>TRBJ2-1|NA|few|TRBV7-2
TGTGCCAGCAGCTTAGTCCCGCTGAGCTCCTACAATGAGCAGTTCTTC
CASSLVPLSSYNEQFF
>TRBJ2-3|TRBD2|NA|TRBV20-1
TGCAGTGCTGGAACCCCTAGCGGGGGTAGCACAGATACGCAGTATTTT
CSAGTPSGGSTDTQYF
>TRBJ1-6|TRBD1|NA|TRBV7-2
TGTGCCAGCAGCCAGCTCAGGGGGAATTCACCCCTCCACTTT
CASSQLRGNSPLHF
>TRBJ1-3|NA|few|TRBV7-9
TGTGCCAGCAGCTCCCCGGGACGTTTTAATCCGAGCTCTGGAAACACCATATATTTT
CASSSPGRFNPSSGNTIYF
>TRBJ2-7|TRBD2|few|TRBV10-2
TGCGCCAGCAGTGAGGGGGGACTAGCGCAACCGTACGAGCAGTACTTC
CASSEGGLAQPYEQYF
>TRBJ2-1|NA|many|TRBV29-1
TGCAGCGTTGGGTCCTCCTACAATGAGCAGTTCTTC
CSVGSSYNEQFF
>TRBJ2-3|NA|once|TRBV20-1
TGCAGTGCTAGAGGGGAGAGAGCTGGACGCACAGATACGCAGTATTTT
CSARGERAGRTDTQYF
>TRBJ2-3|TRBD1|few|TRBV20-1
TGCAGTGCTAGAATCAGGGGGCGTACGCAGTATTTT
CSARIRGRTQYF
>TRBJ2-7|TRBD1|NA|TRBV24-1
TGTGCCACCAGTGAAGGAGGACAGGGGTACGAGCAGTACTTC
CATSEGGQGYEQYF
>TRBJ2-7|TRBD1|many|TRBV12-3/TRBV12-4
TGTGCCAGCAGTTTAGGGACAGGGACCGAGCAGTACTTC
CASSLGTGTEQYF
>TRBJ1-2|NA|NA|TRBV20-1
TGCAGTGCTAGTTTAGGAGGCAGGGAGAACTATGGCTACACCTTC
CSASLGGRENYGYTF
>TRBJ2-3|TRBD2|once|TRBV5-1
TGCGCCAGCAGGACGGGGGGGCAGAGCACAGATACGCAGTATTTT
CASRTGGQSTDTQYF
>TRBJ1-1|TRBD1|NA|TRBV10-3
TGTGCCATCAGTGAGTCGACGACAGGGTCTGAAGCTTTCTTT
CAISESTTGSEAFF